A single sample gave rise to the 9 T cell receptor beta chains below, sequenced in a study of cytomegalovirus exposure and HLA in healthy donors. Method: immunoSEQ multiplex PCR; TCRdb's copy keeps in-frame clones and lacks some. Here the sample spans a few hundred thousand clones, 86% being singletons. The sequenced material came from PBMCs. These receptors all stem from a woman between 18 and 30 years old in good health and CMV-seronegative.

This sequence joins TRBV7-9 and TRBJ1-5; perhaps TRBD1 as D (6 bases). V was trimmed by 0 bases and J by 9 bases, leaving 6 bases between them. Germline V gene sequence: CDR1 SEHNR, CDR2 FQNEAQ (reference sequence). There are 12 residues in the CDR3. The CDR3 bases are TGTGCCAGCAGCTTAGCGACAGGGCCCCAGCATTTT. Residues: CASSLATGPQHF.

The V and J genes are TRBV5-1 and TRBJ2-7; D is perhaps TRBD1 (6 bases). The V end lost 4 bases, the J end lost 0 bases, and 14 bases lay between the germline ends. This CDR3 comprises 15 residues. CDR1 and CDR2 from the germline V gene are SGHRS and YFSETQ. The CDR3 bases are TGCGCCAGCAGCCAGGGGACGGGGCCCTCCTACGAGCAGTACTTC. Translated: CASSQGTGPSYEQYF. Variable domain in full (rest from reference TRBV5-1 and TRBJ2-7): KAGVTQTPRYLIKTRGQQVTLSCSPISGHRSVSWYQQTPGQGLQFLFEYFSETQRNKGNFPGRFSGRQFSNSRSEMNVSTLELGDSALYLCASSQGTGPSYEQYFGPGTRLTVT.

The chain carries TRBV27 and TRBJ1-1; 9 bases match TRBD1. CDR1 is MNHEY, CDR2 SMNVEV, per germline (reference sequence). The CDR3 consists of 16 residues. With V trimmed by 6 bases and J by 2 bases, 10 bases remained unmatched. The DNA of the CDR3 is TGTGCCAGCAGATCCATGGACAGGGGCAGAAACACTGAAGCTTTCTTT. Protein sequence: CASRSMDRGRNTEAFF.

This sequence joins TRBV10-1 and TRBJ2-1; D possibly corresponds to TRBD2 (5 bases). CDR1 and CDR2 (germline): WNHNN, SYGVQD (reference sequence). The ends were cut back, 5 bases at V and 8 bases at J, with 7 bases in the middle. The CDR3 is 11 residues long. The CDR3 protein is CASSKEDEQFF. CDR3 nucleotide sequence: TGCGCCAGCAGTAAGGAGGATGAGCAGTTCTTC.

The chain uses TRBV2 and TRBJ2-1, with D possibly matching TRBD2 (5 bases). V lost 4 bases to trimming and J lost 9 bases, with 7 bases between them. CDR1 and CDR2 from the germline V gene are SNHLY and FYNNEI. The CDR3 is 11 amino acids. CDR3 DNA sequence: TGTGCCAGCAGTGGAGGGCTTGAGCAGTTCTTC. It yields the protein CASSGGLEQFF.

The V gene is TRBV27, the J gene TRBJ2-7, with 8 bases fitting TRBD1. Trimming removed 4 bases from V and 7 bases from J; junction bases left unmatched: 15. The CDR3 extends over 16 amino acids. Germline loops: CDR1 MNHEY, CDR2 SMNVEV (reference sequence). DNA for the CDR3: TGTGCCAGCAGTTCGATAACCCCACAGGGGGAAGGAGAGCAGTACTTC. Residues: CASSSITPQGEGEQYF.

The chain couples TRBV4-1 to TRBJ1-4; D unclear. Germline CDR1 reads MGHRA; CDR2 reads YSYEKL. The CDR3 length is 15 residues. V lost 1 base, J lost 3 bases, and 9 bases lay in between. CDR3 sequence (DNA): TGCGCCAGCAGCCAAGGCGGACTCCCTAATGAAAAACTGTTTTTT. Amino acid sequence: CASSQGGLPNEKLFF.

This chain uses TRBV7-9 with TRBJ2-1, with D perhaps TRBD2 (6 bases). Trimming pared 5 bases from V and 10 bases from J, leaving 18 bases between. Germline CDR1 and CDR2: SEHNR and FQNEAQ (reference sequence). This CDR3 has 14 amino acids. DNA of the CDR3: TGTGCCAGCAGCCACTTGCCCTCGGAGGGCGAGCAGTTCTTC. Encoded protein: CASSHLPSEGEQFF. The whole variable domain, remainder taken from reference TRBV7-9 and TRBJ2-1, is DTGVSQNPRHKITKRGQNVTFRCDPISEHNRLYWYRQTLGQGPEFLTYFQNEAQLEKSRLLSDRFSAERPKGSFSTLEIQRTEQGDSAMYLCASSHLPSEGEQFFGPGTRLTVL.

CDR3 region: CASSELGQGPYNEQFF. DNA of the CDR3: TGTGCCAGCAGTGAACTAGGGCAGGGGCCTTACAATGAGCAGTTCTTC. This chain connects TRBV6-1 to TRBJ2-1; maybe TRBD1 (6 bases). The CDR3 has 16 amino acids. V was clipped by 2 bases and J by 4 bases, with 15 bases between them. Germline V gives CDR1 MNHNS, CDR2 SASEGT.